This T cell receptor beta chain was retrieved from a study of blood T cell repertoires in COVID-19. V was pared by 7 bases and J by 0 bases, with 12 bases between. The CDR3 consists of 14 residues. Germline V gene data show CDR1 as SNHLY and CDR2 as FYNNEI. The assay was immunoSEQ multiplex PCR, and TCRdb's table has in-frame clones only and misses some. Of fewer than 650,000 clones in the sample, roughly nine tenths were seen once. Enrolment of Seattle patients took place during active infection, and they were followed longitudinally. This sequence was found in a woman in her 50s with COVID-19, enrolled during active disease. The specimen sequenced was peripheral blood. This chain connects TRBV2 to TRBJ1-1, with a weak D call TRBD1 (6 bases). The CDR3 loop is CASTGGRLNTEAFF. The CDR3 region has the DNA TGTGCCAGCACGGGGGGCAGGCTGAACACTGAAGCTTTCTTT.